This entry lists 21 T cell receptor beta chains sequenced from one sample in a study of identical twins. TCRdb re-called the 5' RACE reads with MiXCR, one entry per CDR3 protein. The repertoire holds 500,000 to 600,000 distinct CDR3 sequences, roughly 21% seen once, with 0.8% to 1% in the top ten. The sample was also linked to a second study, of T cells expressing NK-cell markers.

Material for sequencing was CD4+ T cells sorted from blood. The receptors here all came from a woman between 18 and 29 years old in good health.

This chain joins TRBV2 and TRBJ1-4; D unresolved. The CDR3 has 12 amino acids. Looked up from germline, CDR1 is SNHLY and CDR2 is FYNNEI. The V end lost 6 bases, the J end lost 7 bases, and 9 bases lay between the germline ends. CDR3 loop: CASRKYGEKLFF. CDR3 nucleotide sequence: TGTGCCAGCAGAAAATATGGTGAAAAACTGTTTTTT.

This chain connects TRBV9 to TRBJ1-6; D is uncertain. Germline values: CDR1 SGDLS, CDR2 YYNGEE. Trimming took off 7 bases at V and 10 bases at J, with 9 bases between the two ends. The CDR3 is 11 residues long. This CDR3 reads CASGPESPLHF. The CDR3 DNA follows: TGTGCCAGCGGACCCGAGTCACCCCTCCACTTT.

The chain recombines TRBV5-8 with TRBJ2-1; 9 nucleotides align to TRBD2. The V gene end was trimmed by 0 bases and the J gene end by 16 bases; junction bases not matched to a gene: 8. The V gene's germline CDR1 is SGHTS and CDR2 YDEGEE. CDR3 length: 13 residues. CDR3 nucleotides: TGTGCCAGCAGCTTGGTTGCGGGGGGGCGTAAATTCTTC. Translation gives CASSLVAGGRKFF.

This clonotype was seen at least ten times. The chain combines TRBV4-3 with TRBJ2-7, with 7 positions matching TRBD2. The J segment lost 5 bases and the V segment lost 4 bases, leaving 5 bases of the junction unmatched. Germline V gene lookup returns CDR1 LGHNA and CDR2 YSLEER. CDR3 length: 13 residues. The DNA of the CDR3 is TGCGCCAGCAGCCGGGGGGGAGAAAACGAGCAGTACTTC. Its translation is CASSRGGENEQYF.

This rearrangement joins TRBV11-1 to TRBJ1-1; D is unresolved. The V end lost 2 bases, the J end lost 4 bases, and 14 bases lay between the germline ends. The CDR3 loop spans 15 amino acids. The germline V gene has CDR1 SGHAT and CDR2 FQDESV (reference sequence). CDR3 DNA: TGTGCCAGCAGCTTACCCCTGATCTCGCGCACTGAAGCTTTCTTT. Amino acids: CASSLPLISRTEAFF. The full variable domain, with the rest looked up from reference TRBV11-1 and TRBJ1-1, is EAEVAQSPRYKITEKSQAVAFWCDPISGHATLYWYRQILGQGPELLVQFQDESVVDDSQLPKDRFSAERLKGVDSTLKIQPAELGDSAMYLCASSLPLISRTEAFFGQGTRLTVV.

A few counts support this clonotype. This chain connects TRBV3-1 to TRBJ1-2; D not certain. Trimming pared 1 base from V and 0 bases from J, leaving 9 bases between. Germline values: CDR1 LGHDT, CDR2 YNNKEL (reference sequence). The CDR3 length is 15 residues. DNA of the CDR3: TGTGCCAGCAGCCAAGGATGGGTCTCTAACTATGGCTACACCTTC. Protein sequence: CASSQGWVSNYGYTF.

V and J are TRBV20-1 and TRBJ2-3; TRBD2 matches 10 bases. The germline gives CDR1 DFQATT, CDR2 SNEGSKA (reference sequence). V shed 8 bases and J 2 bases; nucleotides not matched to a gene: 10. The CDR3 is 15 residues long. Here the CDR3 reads CSSQSGTSVTDTQYF. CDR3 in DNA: TGCAGTTCCCAGTCCGGGACTAGCGTCACAGATACGCAGTATTTT.

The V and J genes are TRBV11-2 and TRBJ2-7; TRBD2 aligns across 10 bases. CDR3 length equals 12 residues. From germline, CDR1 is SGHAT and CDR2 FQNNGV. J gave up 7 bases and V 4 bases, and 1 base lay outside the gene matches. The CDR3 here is CASSSGLAEQYF. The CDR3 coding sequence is TGTGCCAGCAGCTCGGGACTAGCGGAGCAGTACTTC.

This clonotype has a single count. This CDR3 reads CASSQWGLAGSNEQFF. For the CDR3, the DNA is TGTGCCAGCAGCCAATGGGGACTAGCGGGATCTAATGAGCAGTTCTTC. The rearrangement links TRBV3-1 to TRBJ2-1, with 13 bases fitting TRBD2. V lost 2 bases, J lost 7 bases, and 5 bases stayed unmatched. Germline lookup yields CDR1 LGHDT and CDR2 YNNKEL (reference sequence). CDR3 length: 16 residues.

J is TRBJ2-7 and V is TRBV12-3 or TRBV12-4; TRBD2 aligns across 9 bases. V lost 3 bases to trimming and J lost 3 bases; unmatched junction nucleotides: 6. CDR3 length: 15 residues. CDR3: CASSFRRGGIYEQYF. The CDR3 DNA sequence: TGTGCCAGCAGTTTTAGGCGGGGGGGAATCTACGAGCAGTACTTC.

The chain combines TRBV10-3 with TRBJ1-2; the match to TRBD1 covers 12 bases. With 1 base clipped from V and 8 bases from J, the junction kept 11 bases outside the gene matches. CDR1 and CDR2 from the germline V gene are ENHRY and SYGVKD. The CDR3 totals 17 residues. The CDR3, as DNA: TGTGCCATCAGTGAGTTTCGGACCGGGACAGGGGGCCGCGGCTACACCTTC. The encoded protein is CAISEFRTGTGGRGYTF.

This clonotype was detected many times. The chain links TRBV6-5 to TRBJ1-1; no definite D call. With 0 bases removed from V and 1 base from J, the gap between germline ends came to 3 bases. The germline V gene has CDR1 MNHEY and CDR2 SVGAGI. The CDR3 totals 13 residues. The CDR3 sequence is CASSYSRNTEAFF. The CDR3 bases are TGTGCCAGCAGTTACTCAAGGAACACTGAAGCTTTCTTT.

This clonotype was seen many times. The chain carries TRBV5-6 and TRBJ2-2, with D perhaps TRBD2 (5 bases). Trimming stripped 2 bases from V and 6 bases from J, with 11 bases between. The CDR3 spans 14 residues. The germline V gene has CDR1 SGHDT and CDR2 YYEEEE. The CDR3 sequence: CASSLIPAAGELFF. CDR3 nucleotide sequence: TGTGCCAGCAGCTTAATTCCAGCGGCCGGGGAGCTGTTTTTT.

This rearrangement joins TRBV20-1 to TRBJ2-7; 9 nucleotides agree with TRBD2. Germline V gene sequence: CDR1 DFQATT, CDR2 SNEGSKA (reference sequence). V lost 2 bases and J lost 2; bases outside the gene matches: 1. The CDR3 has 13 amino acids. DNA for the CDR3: TGCAGTGCTAGACTAGCGGGAACCTACGAGCAGTACTTC. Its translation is CSARLAGTYEQYF.

CDR3 nucleotide sequence: TGTGCCAGCAGCCTGACTAGCGGGATGAGCTCCTACAATGAGCAGTTCTTC. This gives the protein CASSLTSGMSSYNEQFF. The chain joins TRBV7-2 to TRBJ2-1; 11 positions agree with TRBD2. Germline values: CDR1 SGHTA, CDR2 FQGNSA. Trimming at V came to 5 bases and at J to 0 bases, leaving 6 bases not matched to a gene. CDR3 length: 17 amino acids. Full variable domain (outside the CDR3, taken from reference TRBV7-2 and TRBJ2-1): GAGVSQSPSNKVTEKGKDVELRCDPISGHTALYWYRQSLGQGLEFLIYFQGNSAPDKSGLPSDRFSAERTGGSVSTLTIQRTQQEDSAVYLCASSLTSGMSSYNEQFFGPGTRLTVL.

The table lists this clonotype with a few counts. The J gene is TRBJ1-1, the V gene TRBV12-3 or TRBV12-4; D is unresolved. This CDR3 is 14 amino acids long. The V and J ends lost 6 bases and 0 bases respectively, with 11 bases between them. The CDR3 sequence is CASSQRTLNTEAFF. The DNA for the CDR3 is TGTGCCAGCAGCCAAAGGACGTTGAACACTGAAGCTTTCTTT.

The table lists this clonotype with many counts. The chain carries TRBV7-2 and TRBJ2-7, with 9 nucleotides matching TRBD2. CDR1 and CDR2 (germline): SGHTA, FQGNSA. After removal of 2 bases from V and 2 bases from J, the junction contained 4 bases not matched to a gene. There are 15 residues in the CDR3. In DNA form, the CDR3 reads TGTGCCAGCAGCTTAAGGACTAGCGAAACCTACGAGCAGTACTTC. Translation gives CASSLRTSETYEQYF.

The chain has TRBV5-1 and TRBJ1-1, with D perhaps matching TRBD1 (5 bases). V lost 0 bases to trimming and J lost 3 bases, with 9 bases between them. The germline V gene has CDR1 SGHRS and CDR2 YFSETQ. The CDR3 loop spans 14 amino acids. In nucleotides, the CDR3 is TGCGCCAGCAGCTTGGTGATGGGGGACACTGAAGCTTTCTTT. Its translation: CASSLVMGDTEAFF.

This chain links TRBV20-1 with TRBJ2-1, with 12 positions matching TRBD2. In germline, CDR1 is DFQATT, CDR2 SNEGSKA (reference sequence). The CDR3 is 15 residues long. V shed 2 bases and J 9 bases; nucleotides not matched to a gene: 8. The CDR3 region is CSARPSGRAEGEQFF. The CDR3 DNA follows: TGCAGTGCTAGACCTAGCGGGAGGGCCGAGGGTGAGCAGTTCTTC.

The CDR3, as DNA: TGTGCCAGCAGTTTTGGATGGCCGAAGAACACTGAAGCTTTCTTT. Protein product: CASSFGWPKNTEAFF. The genes are TRBV12-3 or TRBV12-4 and TRBJ1-1; D is undetermined. The ends were cut back, 3 bases at V and 1 base at J, with 12 bases in the middle. The CDR3 totals 15 residues.

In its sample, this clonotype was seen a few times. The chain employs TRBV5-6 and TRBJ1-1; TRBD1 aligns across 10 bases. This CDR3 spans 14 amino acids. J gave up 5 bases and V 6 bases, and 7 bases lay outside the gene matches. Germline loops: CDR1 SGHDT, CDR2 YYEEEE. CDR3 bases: TGTGCCAGCACCAGACAGGGGGCGATGACTGAAGCTTTCTTT. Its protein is CASTRQGAMTEAFF.